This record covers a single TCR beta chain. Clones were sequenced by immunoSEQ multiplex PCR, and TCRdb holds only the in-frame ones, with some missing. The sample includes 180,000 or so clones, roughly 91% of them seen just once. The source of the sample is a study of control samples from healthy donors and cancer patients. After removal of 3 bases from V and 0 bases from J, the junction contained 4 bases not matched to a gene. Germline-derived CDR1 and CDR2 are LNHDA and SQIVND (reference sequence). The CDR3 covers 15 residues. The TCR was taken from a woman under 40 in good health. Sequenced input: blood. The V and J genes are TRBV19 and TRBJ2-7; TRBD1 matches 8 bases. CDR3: CASSMRDRSSYEQYF. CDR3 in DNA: TGTGCCAGTAGTATGAGGGACAGGAGCTCCTACGAGCAGTACTTC.